This note documents a single TCR beta chain sequence. These data come from a study of CD8 T cells in Susac syndrome. Germline V gives CDR1 MNHNY, CDR2 SVGAGI (reference sequence). This CDR3 contains 13 residues. V was shortened by 6 bases and J by 4 bases, with 11 bases between the two germline ends. CD8+ and CD4+ T cells circulating in blood were sequenced for TCR beta. In the multiple sclerosis control group, patients were treatment-naive and had stable or active relapsing-remitting disease. It was with random hexamers that about 0.45 to 1 ug RNA was reverse transcribed. TCRdb called the immunoSEQ multiplex PCR reads again in MiXCR, with one record for every CDR3 protein. The profile shows about 300,000 distinct CDR3 sequences, approximately 91% of them singletons.

The chain uses TRBV6-6 and TRBJ2-3; D not certain. This receptor was taken from a human donor with multiple sclerosis. Sample: CD8+ T cells from PBMCs. CDR3 loop: CASRGPPADTQYF. The CDR3 nucleotides read TGTGCCAGCAGAGGACCCCCCGCAGATACGCAGTATTTT.